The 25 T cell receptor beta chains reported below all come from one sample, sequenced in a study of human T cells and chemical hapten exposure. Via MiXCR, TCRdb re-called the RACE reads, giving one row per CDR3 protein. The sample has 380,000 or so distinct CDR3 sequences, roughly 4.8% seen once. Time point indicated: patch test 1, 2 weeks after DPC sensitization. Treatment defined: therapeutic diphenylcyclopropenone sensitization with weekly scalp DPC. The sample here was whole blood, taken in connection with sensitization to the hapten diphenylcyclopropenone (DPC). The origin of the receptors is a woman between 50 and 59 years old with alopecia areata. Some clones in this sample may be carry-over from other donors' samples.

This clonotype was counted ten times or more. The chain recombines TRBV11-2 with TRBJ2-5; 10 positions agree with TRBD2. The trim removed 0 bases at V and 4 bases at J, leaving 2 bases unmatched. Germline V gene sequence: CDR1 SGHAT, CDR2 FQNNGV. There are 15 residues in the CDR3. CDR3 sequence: CASSLEASGRETQYF. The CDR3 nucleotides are TGTGCCAGCAGCTTAGAGGCTAGCGGGAGAGAGACCCAGTACTTC.

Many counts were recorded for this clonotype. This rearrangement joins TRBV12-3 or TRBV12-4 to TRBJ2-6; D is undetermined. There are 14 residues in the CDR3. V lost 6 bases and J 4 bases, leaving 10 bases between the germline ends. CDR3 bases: TGTGCCAGCAGGCACCGCCGAGGGGCCAACGTCCTGACTTTC. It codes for CASRHRRGANVLTF.

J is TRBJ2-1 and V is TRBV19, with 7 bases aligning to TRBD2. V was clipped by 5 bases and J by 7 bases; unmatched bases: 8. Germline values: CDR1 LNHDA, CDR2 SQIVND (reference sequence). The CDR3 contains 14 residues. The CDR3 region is CASSFREVGNEQFF. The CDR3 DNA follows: TGTGCCAGTAGTTTCCGGGAGGTGGGAAATGAGCAGTTCTTC.

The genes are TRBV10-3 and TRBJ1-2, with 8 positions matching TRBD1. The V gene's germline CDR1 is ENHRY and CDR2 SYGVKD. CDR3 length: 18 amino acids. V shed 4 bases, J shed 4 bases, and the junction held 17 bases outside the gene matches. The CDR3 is CAISGRVGQEGVGYGYTF. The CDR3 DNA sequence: TGTGCCATCAGTGGCAGAGTGGGACAGGAGGGAGTAGGCTATGGCTACACCTTC.

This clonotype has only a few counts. Written as DNA, the CDR3 is TGTGCCAGCAGCTTAGCAGAGGGGGACACTGAAGCTTTCTTT. Its protein product is CASSLAEGDTEAFF. The chain is built from TRBV7-2 and TRBJ1-1, with D possibly matching TRBD1 (6 bases). CDR1 and CDR2 (germline): SGHTA, FQGNSA. V lost 0 bases, J lost 3 bases, and 8 bases lay in between. CDR3 size: 14 residues.

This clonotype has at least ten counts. The CDR3 region has the DNA TGTGCCAGCAGTATAAATGGCCCCGAGCAGTACTTC. This encodes CASSINGPEQYF. J is TRBJ2-7 and V is TRBV12-3 or TRBV12-4; D unresolved. Trimming took off 5 bases at V and 6 bases at J, with 11 bases between the two ends. The CDR3 is 12 residues long.

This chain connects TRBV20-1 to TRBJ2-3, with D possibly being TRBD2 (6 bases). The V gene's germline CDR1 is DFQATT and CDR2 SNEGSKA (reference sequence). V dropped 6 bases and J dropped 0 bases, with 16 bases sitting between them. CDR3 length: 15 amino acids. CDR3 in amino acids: CSARHWAGSTDTQYF. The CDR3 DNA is TGCAGTGCCCGCCACTGGGCGGGAAGCACAGATACGCAGTATTTT.

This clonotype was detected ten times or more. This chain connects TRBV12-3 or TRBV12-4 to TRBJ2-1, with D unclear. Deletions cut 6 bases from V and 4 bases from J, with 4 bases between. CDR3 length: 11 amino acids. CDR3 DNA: TGTGCCAGCAGCAAATACAATGAGCAGTTCTTC. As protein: CASSKYNEQFF.

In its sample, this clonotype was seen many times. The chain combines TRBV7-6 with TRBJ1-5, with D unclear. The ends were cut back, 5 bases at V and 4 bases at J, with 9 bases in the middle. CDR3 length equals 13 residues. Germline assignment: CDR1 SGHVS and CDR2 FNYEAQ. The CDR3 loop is CASSRTANQPQHF. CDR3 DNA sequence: TGTGCCAGCAGCCGGACCGCTAATCAGCCCCAGCATTTT. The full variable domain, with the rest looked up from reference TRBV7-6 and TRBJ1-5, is GAGVSQSPRYKVTKRGQDVALRCDPISGHVSLYWYRQALGQGPEFLTYFNYEAQQDKSGLPNDRFSAERPEGSISTLTIQRTEQRDSAMYRCASSRTANQPQHFGDGTRLSIL.

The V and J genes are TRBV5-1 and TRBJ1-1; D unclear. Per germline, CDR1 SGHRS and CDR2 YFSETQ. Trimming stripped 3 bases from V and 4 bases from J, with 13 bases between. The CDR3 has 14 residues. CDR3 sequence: CASSWGGESTEAFF. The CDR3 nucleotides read TGCGCCAGCAGCTGGGGTGGAGAGAGCACTGAAGCTTTCTTT. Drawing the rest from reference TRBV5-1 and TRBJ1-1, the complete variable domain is KAGVTQTPRYLIKTRGQQVTLSCSPISGHRSVSWYQQTPGQGLQFLFEYFSETQRNKGNFPGRFSGRQFSNSRSEMNVSTLELGDSALYLCASSWGGESTEAFFGQGTRLTVV.

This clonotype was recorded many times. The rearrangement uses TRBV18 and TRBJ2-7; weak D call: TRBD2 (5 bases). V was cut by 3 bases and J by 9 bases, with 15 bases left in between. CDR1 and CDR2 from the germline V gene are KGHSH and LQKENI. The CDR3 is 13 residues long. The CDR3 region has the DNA TGTGCCAGCTCACCTAGTGCTAGGGAGAGGCAGTACTTC. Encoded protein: CASSPSARERQYF.

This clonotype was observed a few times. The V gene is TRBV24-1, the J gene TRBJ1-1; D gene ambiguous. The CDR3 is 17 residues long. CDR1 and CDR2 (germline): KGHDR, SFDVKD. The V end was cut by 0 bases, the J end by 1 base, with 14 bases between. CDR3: CATSDLLEPEANTEAFF. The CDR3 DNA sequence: TGTGCCACCAGTGATTTGTTGGAGCCAGAGGCGAACACTGAAGCTTTCTTT.

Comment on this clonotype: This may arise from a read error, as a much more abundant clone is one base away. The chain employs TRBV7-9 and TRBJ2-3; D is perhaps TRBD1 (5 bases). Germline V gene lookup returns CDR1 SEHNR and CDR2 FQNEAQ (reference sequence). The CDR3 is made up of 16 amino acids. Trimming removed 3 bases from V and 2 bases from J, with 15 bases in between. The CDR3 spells CASSFSARGYTDTQYF. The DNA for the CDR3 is TGTGCCAGCAGCTTCTCGGCAAGGGGATACACAGATACGCAGTATTTT.

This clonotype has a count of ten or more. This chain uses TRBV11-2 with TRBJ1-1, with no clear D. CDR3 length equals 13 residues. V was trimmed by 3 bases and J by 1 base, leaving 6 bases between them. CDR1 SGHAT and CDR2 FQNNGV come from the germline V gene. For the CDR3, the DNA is TGTGCCAGCAGCTTTAAACAGAACACTGAAGCTTTCTTT. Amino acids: CASSFKQNTEAFF.

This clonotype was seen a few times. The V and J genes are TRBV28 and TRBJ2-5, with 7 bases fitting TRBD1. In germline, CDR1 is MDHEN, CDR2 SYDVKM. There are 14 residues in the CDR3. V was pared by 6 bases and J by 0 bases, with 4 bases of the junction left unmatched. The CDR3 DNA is TGTGCCAGCAGACCCGACAGGGACCAAGAGACCCAGTACTTC. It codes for CASRPDRDQETQYF.

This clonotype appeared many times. The CDR3 region has the DNA TGTGCCAGCAGCTCGCCCGCTAGCGGGAGCTATGAGCAGTTCTTC. Translated: CASSSPASGSYEQFF. The chain recombines TRBV6-2 or TRBV6-3 with TRBJ2-1; 10 nucleotides agree with TRBD2. The CDR3 is 15 amino acids. The junction had 10 bases not matched to a gene; V was cut back by 6 bases and J by 8 bases. In germline, CDR1 is MNHEY, CDR2 SVGEGT.

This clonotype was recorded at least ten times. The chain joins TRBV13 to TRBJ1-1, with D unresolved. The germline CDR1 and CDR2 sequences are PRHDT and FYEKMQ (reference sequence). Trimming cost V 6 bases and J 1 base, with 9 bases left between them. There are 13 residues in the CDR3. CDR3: CASRGSPNTEAFF. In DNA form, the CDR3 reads TGTGCCAGCAGAGGATCACCGAACACTGAAGCTTTCTTT.

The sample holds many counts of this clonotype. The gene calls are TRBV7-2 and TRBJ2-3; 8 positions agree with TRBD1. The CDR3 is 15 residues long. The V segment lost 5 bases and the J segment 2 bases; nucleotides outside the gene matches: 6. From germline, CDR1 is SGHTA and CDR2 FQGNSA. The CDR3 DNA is TGTGCCAGCAGCACCCAGACAGGGGTCACAGATACGCAGTATTTT. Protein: CASSTQTGVTDTQYF.

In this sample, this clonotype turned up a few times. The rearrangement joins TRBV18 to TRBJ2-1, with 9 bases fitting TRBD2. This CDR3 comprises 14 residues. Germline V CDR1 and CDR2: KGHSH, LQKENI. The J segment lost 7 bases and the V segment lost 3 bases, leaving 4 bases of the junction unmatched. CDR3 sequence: CASSPQAGGNEQFF. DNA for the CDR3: TGTGCCAGCTCACCCCAAGCGGGAGGAAATGAGCAGTTCTTC.

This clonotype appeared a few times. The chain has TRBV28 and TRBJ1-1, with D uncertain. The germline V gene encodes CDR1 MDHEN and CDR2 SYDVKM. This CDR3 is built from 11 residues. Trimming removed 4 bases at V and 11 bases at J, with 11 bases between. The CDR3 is CASSSLLGAFF. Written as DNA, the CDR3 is TGTGCCAGCAGTTCCCTCCTCGGGGCTTTCTTT.

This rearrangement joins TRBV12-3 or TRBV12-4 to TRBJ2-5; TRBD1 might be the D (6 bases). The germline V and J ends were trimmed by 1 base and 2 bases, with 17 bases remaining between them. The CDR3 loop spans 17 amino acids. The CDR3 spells CASSLGGGTRRQETQYF. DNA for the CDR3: TGTGCCAGCAGTTTAGGAGGGGGAACAAGGAGACAAGAGACCCAGTACTTC.

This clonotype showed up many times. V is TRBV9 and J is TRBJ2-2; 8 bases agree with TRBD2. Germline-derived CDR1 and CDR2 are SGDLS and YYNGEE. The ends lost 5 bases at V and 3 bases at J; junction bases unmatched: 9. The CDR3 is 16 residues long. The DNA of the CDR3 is TGTGCCAGCAGGGAAACTAGCGGAGCGGACACCGGGGAGCTGTTTTTT. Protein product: CASRETSGADTGELFF.

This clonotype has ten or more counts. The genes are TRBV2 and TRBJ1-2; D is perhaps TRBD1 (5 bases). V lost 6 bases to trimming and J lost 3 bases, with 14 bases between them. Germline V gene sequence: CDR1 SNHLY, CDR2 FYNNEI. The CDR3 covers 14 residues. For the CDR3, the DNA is TGTGCCAGCAGAGGGAGAGGGGCAGACTATGGCTACACCTTC. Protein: CASRGRGADYGYTF.

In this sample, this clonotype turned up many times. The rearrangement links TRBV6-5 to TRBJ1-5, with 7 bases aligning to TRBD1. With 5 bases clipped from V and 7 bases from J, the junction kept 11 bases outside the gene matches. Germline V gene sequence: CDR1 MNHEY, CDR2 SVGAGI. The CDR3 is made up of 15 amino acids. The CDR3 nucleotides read TGTGCCAGCAGTCAAGGATCACAGGGGAAGCAGCCCCAGCATTTT. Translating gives CASSQGSQGKQPQHF.

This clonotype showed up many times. CDR3 nucleotides: TGTGCCAGCAGCTTAGAACTAGCGGGAGCCTACGAGCAGTACTTC. Amino acid sequence: CASSLELAGAYEQYF. V and J are TRBV7-9 and TRBJ2-7; TRBD2 agrees at 11 bases. This CDR3 contains 15 residues. The germline gives CDR1 SEHNR, CDR2 FQNEAQ (reference sequence). V lost 1 base to trimming and J lost 2 bases; unmatched junction nucleotides: 1.